Listed here is a single T cell receptor beta chain. This clonotype was seen a few times. Its antigen remains unidentified. No qualities accompany the bases; no much larger clone lies one base away. The library was obtained by multiplex PCR. The reads were generated on an Illumina HiSeq 4000. iRepertoire HTBI primers and Arm-PCR amplification of CDR3 regions were used to construct TCR beta libraries. Before sequencing, the PCR products underwent gel purification. On the authors' methods: Gene usage analysis of CDR3 amino acid clonotypes relied on the 60 or so TRBV and 12 to 15 TRBJ segments identified across samples. COPE and FqMerger were used to merge filtered high-quality paired reads into contigs. BLAST was used to align contigs to IMGT TRBV, TRBD and TRBJ reference genes, and CDR3 was defined according to IMGT. Any clonotype with a frequency above 0.1% was counted as a highly expanded clone. Shannon entropy was used to measure repertoire diversity, and the Gini coefficient was used to measure V-J evenness. A clonotype found in more than one individual was treated as public. TCRdb applied fastp at Q25 and MiXCR to the public reads, then kept only in-frame beta chains. Identical CDR3 proteins give one entry, which carries the most common genes and DNA. These V and J calls are TCRdb output, not the study's own analysis. The sample has some 440,000 distinct CDR3 sequences on record, less than 25% of them singletons. The top ten hold 7.8% of the sample.

These data originate in a study of regulatory T cells in long-lasting Graves disease (dated by TCRdb to the early 2020s). With respect to the entire study: Persistent Graves' disease meant more than 5 years of antithyroid drug treatment with TSH receptor autoantibodies that stayed positive. The study took place in China and was registered as a clinical trial. Persistent Graves' disease patients were compared with newly diagnosed Graves' disease patients by peripheral blood TCR sequencing and RNA sequencing. A total of some 35 samples underwent TCR sequencing, from 13 patients with persistent Graves' disease and 20 or so patients with newly diagnosed Graves' disease. In the clinical cohort, patients with persistent Graves' disease had used antithyroid drugs for an average of around 10 years.

Counted from cysteine to phenylalanine, this CDR3 has 14 amino acids. Solely the CDR3 DNA is kept, with 42 bases framed from the first base. CDR1 LGHDT and CDR2 YNNKEL are derived from the germline V gene (reference sequence). V and J lose 0 bases and 4 bases, and a span of 9 bases separates them. In the paper's terms, the time point label means: persistent/refractory GD, antithyroid drugs over 5 years with positive TRAb. RNA was extracted from PBMCs in TRIzol for both TCR sequencing and RNA sequencing. Graves' disease was diagnosed according to American Thyroid Association guidelines. Recruitment of patients was carried out at an endocrinology department in Xi'an, China. From each patient, 7.5 to 9.5 milliliters of peripheral blood was collected into an EDTA anticoagulant tube. Ficoll Paque Plus density gradient separation was used to isolate PBMCs, and no additional T cell sorting was done. An Agilent 2100 Bioanalyzer and agarose gel were used to assess RNA quality, and a NanoDrop 2000 was used to measure RNA concentration.

The paper as a whole reports these results and caveats: Compared with newly diagnosed patients, persistent Graves' disease patients had lower TCR Shannon entropy and fewer highly expanded clones, which suggests clonal expansion. The study examined only peripheral blood because the primary lesion, thyroid tissue, could not be accessed. Sequencing and analysis were restricted to the TCR beta chain. TRBV28, TRBJ1-2 and TRBJ2-5 were preferentially used in persistent disease, while TRBV20-1 and TRBJ2-1 were favored in newly diagnosed disease. A larger number of public clonotypes was shared among persistent patients (around 2,700) than among newly diagnosed patients (about 990). The authors acknowledged the small sample size as a limitation that may reduce accuracy.

This TCR was recovered from a female donor with Graves disease. Specimen: peripheral blood mononuclear cells (PBMCs), collected when the disease was refractory, from a patient treated with antithyroid drugs. The chain links TRBV3-1 with TRBJ1-2; the D gene remains uncertain. The base sequence is TGTGCCAGCAGCCAAGAGGAGTTAACCTATGGCTACACCTTC. Its translation is CASSQEELTYGYTF.